This TCR beta chain was sequenced during a study of T-cell reconstitution after alpha-beta-depleted transplantation in children. Preparation of the TCRbeta library was carried out with unique molecular identifiers. TCRdb re-derived calls from the PCR reads in MiXCR, one entry per CDR3 protein. The sample yields roughly 340,000 distinct CDR3 sequences, around 15% seen once. This CDR3 comprises 16 residues. The germline CDR1 and CDR2 sequences are LGHNA and YSLEER. V dropped 4 bases and J dropped 0 bases, with 13 bases sitting between them. This clonotype was found a few times. The chain combines TRBV4-3 with TRBJ2-1; D tentatively fits TRBD1 or TRBD2 (5 bases each). The receptor was isolated from a male patient under 10 years old who had a stem cell transplant for acute lymphoblastic leukemia, so the T cells may come from the graft donor. Sequenced material: PBMCs, mostly from graft donor cells, taken 360 days after TCRalphabeta/CD19-depleted stem cell transplant. For the CDR3, the DNA is TGCGCCAGCAGCCCCCAGCGGACACGCTCCTACAATGAGCAGTTCTTC. The encoded protein is CASSPQRTRSYNEQFF.